This is a list of T cell receptor beta chains from one sample in a study of CD8 T cells in ankylosing spondylitis. One entry per CDR3 protein, called by TCRdb with MiXCR from the 5' RACE reads. Of 200,000 to 250,000 distinct CDR3 sequences in the sample, about 11% were seen once. Sequenced: blood, either unsorted or a sorted T cell fraction (not recorded which). These receptor sequences come from a male donor with ankylosing spondylitis or in good health (not recorded which). The CDR3 runs from the conserved cysteine through the conserved F or W. The order of the fields is clone size, J gene, V gene, D gene, CDR3 DNA, CDR3 protein. D genes are given only for firm matches. A clone size is listed for some rows: how often the clone was seen (once, few, many), or a class if it is expanded.

many TRBJ1-5 TRBV12-3/TRBV12-4 . TGTGCCAGCAGTTCCCCACGTACCGGTAGCGGCAATCAGCCCCAGCATTTT CASSSPRTGSGNQPQHF
. TRBJ2-2 TRBV20-1 TRBD2 TGCAGTGCTCGGCCGGGACTAGCGGCCGGGGAGCTGTTTTTT CSARPGLAAGELFF
many TRBJ2-7 TRBV15 TRBD1 TGTGCCACCAGCAGAGAGACAGGGCTCAGCTCCTACGAGCAGTACTTC CATSRETGLSSYEQYF
many TRBJ2-3 TRBV24-1 . TGTGCCACCAGTGATGGGACAGATACGCAGTATTTT CATSDGTDTQYF
many TRBJ2-1 TRBV6-5 TRBD2 TGTGCCAGCAGTTCCACGGGTAGTAGCGGGAGGGCCGACGGCAATGAGCAGTTCTTC CASSSTGSSGRADGNEQFF
many TRBJ2-5 TRBV6-1 TRBD1 TGTGCCAGCAGACCTGGGACAGGCCAAGAGACCCAGTACTTC CASRPGTGQETQYF
. TRBJ1-1 TRBV19 . TGTGCCAGTAGTGTACAGGCAATGAACACTGAAGCTTTCTTT CASSVQAMNTEAFF
few TRBJ2-7 TRBV6-5 TRBD1 TGTGCCAGCAGCAGGACAGGGTACACCTACGAGCAGTACTTC CASSRTGYTYEQYF
many TRBJ2-1 TRBV7-8 . TGTGCCAGCAGCTTACAGCGGAGCATCAATGAGCAGTTCTTC CASSLQRSINEQFF
many TRBJ2-1 TRBV12-3/TRBV12-4 TRBD2 TGTGCCAGCAGTCCGACGGGGGGGCAAAGCTCCTACAATGAGCAGTTCTTC CASSPTGGQSSYNEQFF
. TRBJ1-2 TRBV20-1 . TGCAGTGCCGCCGAAGAGGCAGACTATGGCTACACCTTC CSAAEEADYGYTF
many TRBJ1-2 TRBV6-1 TRBD1 TGTGCCAGCAGTCCATTGGGGACAGGGGTTCTAAACTATGGCTACACCTTC CASSPLGTGVLNYGYTF
. TRBJ2-1 TRBV7-9 . TGTACCAGCAGCCAAGGGACCGCGAGGAGGTTCTTC CTSSQGTARRFF
many TRBJ2-1 TRBV12-3/TRBV12-4 TRBD1 TGTGCCAGCAGTTTGACAGGGGCCTACAATGAGCAGTTCTTC CASSLTGAYNEQFF
few TRBJ1-1 TRBV18 . TGTGCCAGCTCCCCACCGGGCCCTATGAACACTGAAGCTTTCTTT CASSPPGPMNTEAFF
. TRBJ2-4 TRBV27 TRBD1 TGTGCCAGCAGTCCCACCGGGACAGCGCACATTCAGTACTTC CASSPTGTAHIQYF
few TRBJ1-1 TRBV5-6 . TGTGCCAGCAGCTTCAACAGGAGGACTGAAGCTTTCTTT CASSFNRRTEAFF
. TRBJ2-3 TRBV7-2 TRBD2 TGTGCCAGCAGCTTATCAGCGGGGAACACAGATACGCAGTATTTT CASSLSAGNTDTQYF
. TRBJ1-2 TRBV4-1 . TGCGCCAGCAGCCAAGACCCTAAGTATGGCTACACCTTC CASSQDPKYGYTF
many TRBJ2-7 TRBV7-9 TRBD1 TGTGCCAGCAGCTTAGATGTGACAGGGGCTCACGAGCAGTACTTC CASSLDVTGAHEQYF